The source of this TCR beta chain is a study of blood T cell repertoires in COVID-19. About the research overall: In each case, the material was cDNA or gDNA derived from T cells, B-cell-depleted T cells, or PBMCs.

In the authors' methods: Estimated nucleated cell counts came from reference gene primer amplification. The method was immunoSEQ multiplex PCR; TCRdb's version includes in-frame clones alone and lacks a portion of them. V, J and clone size derive from that table, while D and trimming were established from the DNA sequence. The sample lists 70,000 to 90,000 clones, 88% occurring once. The sequence derives from a human donor in a cohort sampled during active COVID-19. The sample was peripheral blood.

CDR3 in amino acids: CASSYDRGFDQPQHF. The DNA of the CDR3 is TGTGCCAGCAGTTACGACAGGGGGTTCGATCAGCCCCAGCATTTT. V usage is TRBV6-6 and J usage is TRBJ1-5, with 9 positions matching TRBD1. Germline loops: CDR1 MNHNY, CDR2 SVGAGI (reference sequence). Unmatched junction bases numbered 4, after V lost 2 bases and J lost 5 bases. This CDR3 comprises 15 residues.